A selection of T cell receptor beta chains follows, all from one sample in a study of OX40 agonist ivuxolimab in advanced cancers. The data were produced by immunoSEQ multiplex PCR, yet TCRdb's version contains in-frame clones alone and is incomplete. The sample consists of approximately 82,000 clones, roughly 86% of them appearing once. This specimen was CD4+ or CD8+ T cells sorted from blood, taken in a trial of the OX40 agonist ivuxolimab. All receptors derive from an adult with an advanced solid tumor such as melanoma, head and neck, liver or kidney cancer. Both conserved end residues are part of each CDR3. A D gene is named only where the DNA matches it firmly. Where a row states a size, it is once, few, many or the class of an expanded clone; other rows omit it.

clone_size	v_call	j_call	d_call	cdr3_aa	cdr3_nt
NA	TRBV5-6	TRBJ2-3	NA	CASSFGGYSTDTQYF	TGTGCCAGCAGCTTTGGGGGTTATAGCACAGATACGCAGTATTTT
NA	TRBV4-3	TRBJ1-2	NA	CASSQDSQGTNYGYTF	TGCGCCAGCAGCCAAGATAGTCAGGGGACTAACTATGGCTACACCTTC
NA	TRBV10-2	TRBJ1-2	TRBD1	CASSEKGQGLDGYTF	TGCGCCAGCAGTGAGAAGGGACAGGGGTTAGATGGCTACACCTTC
NA	TRBV2	TRBJ2-1	NA	CASSEDWSSYNEQFF	TGTGCCAGCAGTGAGGACTGGAGCTCCTACAATGAGCAGTTCTTC
NA	TRBV11-2	TRBJ1-4	TRBD1	CASSLNRGGNEKLFF	TGTGCCAGCAGCCTTAACAGGGGTGGAAATGAAAAACTGTTTTTT
NA	TRBV30	TRBJ1-4	NA	CAWRRSSGEKLFF	TGTGCCTGGAGGCGGAGTTCAGGCGAAAAACTGTTTTTT
once	TRBV7-2	TRBJ2-5	TRBD2	CASSQAGAETQYF	TGTGCCAGCAGCCAAGCGGGGGCAGAGACCCAGTACTTC
NA	TRBV23-1	TRBJ2-1	NA	CASSQFIEGDIDLGEQFF	TGCGCCAGCAGTCAATTCATTGAGGGAGATATCGATCTCGGTGAGCAGTTCTTC
NA	TRBV25-1	TRBJ2-2	NA	CASSERTVMNTGELFF	TGTGCCAGCAGTGAACGGACTGTTATGAACACCGGGGAGCTGTTTTTT
NA	TRBV7-2	TRBJ2-2	NA	CASSLAWQAQGELFF	TGTGCCAGCAGCTTAGCTTGGCAGGCCCAAGGGGAGCTGTTTTTT
NA	TRBV30	TRBJ1-6	NA	CAWRSRDLPNSPLHF	TGTGCCTGGAGGAGCAGGGACTTACCAAATTCACCCCTCCACTTT
once	TRBV6-5	TRBJ1-1	NA	CASSRRNTEAFF	TGTGCCAGCAGCAGGAGGAACACTGAAGCTTTCTTT
NA	TRBV7-9	TRBJ1-4	NA	CASRLGATNEKLFF	TGTGCCAGCAGGCTTGGGGCAACTAATGAAAAACTGTTTTTT
NA	TRBV5-5	TRBJ1-1	NA	CASSLQVYTEAFF	TGTGCCAGCAGCTTGCAGGTGTACACTGAAGCTTTCTTT
NA	TRBV2	TRBJ2-2	NA	CASKEGGELFF	TGTGCCAGCAAAGAAGGCGGGGAGCTGTTTTTT